The T cell receptor (beta chain) described here comes from a study of technical replicates of blood from a few donors. The data were produced by immunoSEQ multiplex PCR, yet TCRdb's version contains in-frame clones alone and is incomplete. In the table there are around 100,000 clones, about 95% of which are singletons. The V and J ends lost 5 bases and 6 bases respectively, with 16 bases between them. The length of the CDR3 is 14 residues. The germline gives CDR1 MNHNS, CDR2 SASEGT. Sequencing was performed on T cells isolated from PBMCs. The TCR originated in a human donor in good health. The chain has TRBV6-1 and TRBJ1-1, with a tentative D call TRBD1 (5 bases). In DNA, the CDR3 is TGTGCCAGCAGTCCTCAGGGAGGATGGGCTGAAGCTTTCTTT. Translated: CASSPQGGWAEAFF.